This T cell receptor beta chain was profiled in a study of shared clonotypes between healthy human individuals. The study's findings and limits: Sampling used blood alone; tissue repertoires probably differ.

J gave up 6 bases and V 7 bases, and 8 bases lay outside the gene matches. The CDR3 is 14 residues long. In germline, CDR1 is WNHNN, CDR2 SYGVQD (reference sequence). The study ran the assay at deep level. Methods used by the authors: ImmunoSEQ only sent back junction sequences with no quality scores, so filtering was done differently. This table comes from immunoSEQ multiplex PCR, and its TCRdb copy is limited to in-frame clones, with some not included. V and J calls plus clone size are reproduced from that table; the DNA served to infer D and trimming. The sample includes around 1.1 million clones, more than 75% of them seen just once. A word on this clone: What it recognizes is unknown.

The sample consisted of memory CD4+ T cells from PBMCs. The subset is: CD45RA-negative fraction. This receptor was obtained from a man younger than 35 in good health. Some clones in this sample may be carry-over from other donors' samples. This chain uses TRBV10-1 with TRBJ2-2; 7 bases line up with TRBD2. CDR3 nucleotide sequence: TGCGCCAGCAAGGCGGGAGCGGGCCCCGGGGAGCTGTTTTTT. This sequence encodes CASKAGAGPGELFF.